This T cell receptor (beta chain) was recovered during a study of graft-versus-host responses after intestinal transplantation. Overall study context: In this cohort, recipients had multivisceral, liver-intestinal, or isolated intestinal transplants. Every one of the recipients received anti-thymocyte globulin induction and afterwards took tacrolimus and steroids for approximately three years. Findings and limits, study-wide: Researchers found peak circulating GvH clone levels linked to early post-transplant HvG declines. The recipient marrow held GvH clones, and some of them showed up first in ileum or blood.

With respect to this clone: Antigen unknown.

Germline values: CDR1 SGHRS, CDR2 YFSETQ. The CDR3 is 14 amino acids. Trimming shortened V by 2 bases and J by 6 bases, and 12 bases separated the two germline ends. Repertoires were generated with immunoSEQ multiplex PCR, while TCRdb's copy carries only in-frame clones and drops some. The sample yields about 45,000 clones, about 91% seen once. The sample here was PBMCs, taken 524 days after transplant. The TCR sequence derives from a human patient who received an intestinal transplant, so some T cells may come from the graft donor. The V call is TRBV5-1, the J call TRBJ2-1; D may be TRBD2 (6 bases). CDR3 sequence (DNA): TGCGCCAGCAGCTTACAGTACGGGGGCAATGAGCAGTTCTTC. It translates to CASSLQYGGNEQFF. Filled out from reference TRBV5-1 and TRBJ2-1, the complete variable domain reads KAGVTQTPRYLIKTRGQQVTLSCSPISGHRSVSWYQQTPGQGLQFLFEYFSETQRNKGNFPGRFSGRQFSNSRSEMNVSTLELGDSALYLCASSLQYGGNEQFFGPGTRLTVL.